This TCR beta chain was observed in a study of Tregs in tolerant kidney transplant recipients. Study as a whole: Mixed chimerism was transient after nonmyeloablative marrow transplants from related graft donors.

The V gene's germline CDR1 is GTSNPN and CDR2 SVGIG (reference sequence). Trimming took off 0 bases at V and 2 bases at J, with 16 bases between the two ends. The CDR3 covers 17 residues. The study's findings and limits: Activated donor B cell expansion appeared to reveal the most relevant donor-specific TCRbeta repertoire. Antigen-driven expansion was suggested because donor-specific Tregs expanded more than all Tregs in tolerant patients. Validation in larger populations is needed because few patients were studied.

The repertoire was sequenced with immunoSEQ multiplex PCR; TCRdb's copy has only in-frame clones and lacks some. This sample's table has tens of thousands of clones. A note on this clone: Antigen specificity is unknown. Read sequence stops 3 residues before the CDR3 end, and the germline J gene provides the missing end.

The TCR was taken from a human donor who received a combined kidney and bone marrow transplant. This chain joins TRBV30 and TRBJ2-2, with D tentatively TRBD1 (5 bases). Sequenced here: CD4+ T cells from blood, sampled before the transplant. CDR3 loop: CAWSVRRIGQNTGELFF. CDR3 DNA, as far as it was read: TGTGCCTGGAGTGTACGTCGGATAGGACAAAACACCGGGGAG.